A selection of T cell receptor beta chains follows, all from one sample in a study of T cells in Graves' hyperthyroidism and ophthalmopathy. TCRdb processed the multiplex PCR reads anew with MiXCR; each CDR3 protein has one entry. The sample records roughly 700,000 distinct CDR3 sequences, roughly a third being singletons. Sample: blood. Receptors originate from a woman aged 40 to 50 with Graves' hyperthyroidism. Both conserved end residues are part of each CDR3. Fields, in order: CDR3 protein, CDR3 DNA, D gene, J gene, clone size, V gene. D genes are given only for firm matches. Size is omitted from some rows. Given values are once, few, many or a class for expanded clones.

cdr3_aa: CASRLVGTGPYEQYF; cdr3_nt: TGTGCCAGCAGATTAGTAGGGACCGGCCCCTACGAGCAGTACTTC; d_call: NA; j_call: TRBJ2-7; clone_size: NA; v_call: TRBV10-3
cdr3_aa: CASNSQGASSHTEAFF; cdr3_nt: TGTGCCAGTAACAGTCAGGGGGCCTCAAGTCACACTGAAGCTTTCTTT; d_call: TRBD1; j_call: TRBJ1-1; clone_size: many; v_call: TRBV19
cdr3_aa: CATLTGRGHDTQYF; cdr3_nt: TGTGCCACCCTCACCGGTCGGGGCCACGATACGCAGTATTTT; d_call: NA; j_call: TRBJ2-3; clone_size: few; v_call: TRBV6-5
cdr3_aa: CATSRDRGHSPLHF; cdr3_nt: TGTGCCACCAGCAGAGACAGGGGGCACTCACCCCTCCACTTT; d_call: TRBD1; j_call: TRBJ1-6; clone_size: NA; v_call: TRBV15
cdr3_aa: CASSRGTGGGYTEAFF; cdr3_nt: TGCGCCAGCAGCCGGGGGACAGGGGGCGGATACACTGAAGCTTTCTTT; d_call: TRBD1; j_call: TRBJ1-1; clone_size: NA; v_call: TRBV5-1
cdr3_aa: CASSFETGGNYGYTF; cdr3_nt: TGTGCCAGCAGTTTCGAGACAGGGGGCAACTATGGCTACACCTTC; d_call: TRBD1; j_call: TRBJ1-2; clone_size: few; v_call: TRBV27
cdr3_aa: CASSRQGVDGYTF; cdr3_nt: TGTGCCAGCAGCAGACAGGGGGTGGATGGCTACACCTTC; d_call: TRBD1; j_call: TRBJ1-2; clone_size: many; v_call: TRBV7-8
cdr3_aa: CASSLRGAKGFF; cdr3_nt: TGTGCCAGCAGCTTACGGGGGGCGAAGGGGTTCTTC; d_call: NA; j_call: TRBJ2-5; clone_size: NA; v_call: TRBV7-2
cdr3_aa: CASRTNRANVLTF; cdr3_nt: TGCGCCAGCCGGACCAACCGGGCCAACGTCCTGACTTTC; d_call: NA; j_call: TRBJ2-6; clone_size: NA; v_call: TRBV10-2
cdr3_aa: CSVVGQGRGGLVGYTF; cdr3_nt: TGCAGCGTTGTGGGACAGGGTCGCGGGGGCTTGGTTGGCTACACCTTC; d_call: TRBD1; j_call: TRBJ1-2; clone_size: NA; v_call: TRBV29-1
cdr3_aa: CASSLRTGRWGYTF; cdr3_nt: TGTGCCAGCAGCCTTCGGACAGGCCGGTGGGGCTACACCTTC; d_call: TRBD1; j_call: TRBJ1-2; clone_size: NA; v_call: TRBV6-5
cdr3_aa: CASSPVWAGRFGTQYF; cdr3_nt: TGTGCCAGCAGTCCTGTTTGGGCGGGGCGATTCGGGACCCAGTACTTC; d_call: NA; j_call: TRBJ2-5; clone_size: NA; v_call: TRBV12-3/TRBV12-4
cdr3_aa: CARATGSTEAFF; cdr3_nt: TGTGCTCGCGCTACAGGGTCCACTGAAGCTTTCTTT; d_call: NA; j_call: TRBJ1-1; clone_size: NA; v_call: TRBV25-1
cdr3_aa: CASSSDREAKNIQYF; cdr3_nt: TGTGCCAGTAGCTCGGACAGGGAGGCCAAAAACATTCAGTACTTC; d_call: TRBD1; j_call: TRBJ2-4; clone_size: NA; v_call: TRBV19
cdr3_aa: CSASGGAGEQYF; cdr3_nt: TGCAGTGCTAGTGGGGGGGCGGGTGAGCAGTACTTC; d_call: NA; j_call: TRBJ2-7; clone_size: NA; v_call: TRBV20-1
cdr3_aa: CASGRDSYTEAFF; cdr3_nt: TGTGCCAGCGGCCGGGATAGTTACACTGAAGCTTTCTTT; d_call: NA; j_call: TRBJ1-1; clone_size: NA; v_call: TRBV7-3
cdr3_aa: CASSFSRFRKNRQRQAFF; cdr3_nt: TGTGCCAGCAGCTTTTCCCGGTTTCGGAAAAATAGACAGCGTCAAGCTTTCTTT; d_call: NA; j_call: TRBJ1-1; clone_size: NA; v_call: TRBV7-9
cdr3_aa: CASSDATGRRNYGYTF; cdr3_nt: TGTGCCAGCAGTGACGCGACAGGGAGACGTAACTATGGCTACACCTTC; d_call: TRBD1; j_call: TRBJ1-2; clone_size: many; v_call: TRBV2
cdr3_aa: CAISEGEATEAFF; cdr3_nt: TGTGCCATCAGTGAGGGGGAGGCAACTGAAGCTTTCTTT; d_call: NA; j_call: TRBJ1-1; clone_size: NA; v_call: TRBV10-3
cdr3_aa: CASSLDIDTEAFF; cdr3_nt: TGTGCCAGCAGCTTAGACATTGACACTGAAGCTTTCTTT; d_call: NA; j_call: TRBJ1-1; clone_size: many; v_call: TRBV7-8
cdr3_aa: CASSPPRQGISGELFF; cdr3_nt: TGTGCCAGCAGCCCCCCAAGACAGGGAATATCCGGGGAGCTGTTTTTT; d_call: TRBD1; j_call: TRBJ2-2; clone_size: NA; v_call: TRBV7-2
cdr3_aa: CASSIEAHYGYTF; cdr3_nt: TGTGCCAGCAGTATAGAGGCGCACTATGGCTACACCTTC; d_call: NA; j_call: TRBJ1-2; clone_size: few; v_call: TRBV25-1
cdr3_aa: CASSQVFDSGNTIYF; cdr3_nt: TGCGCCAGCAGCCAAGTGTTCGACTCTGGAAACACCATATATTTT; d_call: NA; j_call: TRBJ1-3; clone_size: few; v_call: TRBV4-3
cdr3_aa: CASSEGEGGGTEAFF; cdr3_nt: TGTGCCAGCAGTGAAGGCGAGGGAGGCGGCACTGAAGCTTTCTTT; d_call: NA; j_call: TRBJ1-1; clone_size: NA; v_call: TRBV12-3/TRBV12-4
cdr3_aa: CASSQGTGNAYEQYF; cdr3_nt: TGTGCCAGCAGCCAAGGGACAGGGAATGCCTACGAGCAGTACTTC; d_call: TRBD1; j_call: TRBJ2-7; clone_size: NA; v_call: TRBV4-2
cdr3_aa: CASSSLHGGSLETQYF; cdr3_nt: TGTGCCAGCAGCTCTCTCCACGGCGGGAGTTTGGAGACCCAGTACTTC; d_call: TRBD2; j_call: TRBJ2-5; clone_size: few; v_call: TRBV5-4
cdr3_aa: CSAAWTGDEKLFF; cdr3_nt: TGCAGTGCTGCCTGGACAGGGGATGAAAAACTGTTTTTT; d_call: TRBD1; j_call: TRBJ1-4; clone_size: NA; v_call: TRBV20-1
cdr3_aa: CASSYQSWGRGTEAFF; cdr3_nt: TGTGCCAGCAGTTACCAATCATGGGGAAGAGGGACTGAAGCTTTCTTT; d_call: NA; j_call: TRBJ1-1; clone_size: NA; v_call: TRBV6-2/TRBV6-3
cdr3_aa: CASKRQIANYGYTF; cdr3_nt: TGTGCCAGCAAGCGACAGATAGCTAACTATGGCTACACCTTC; d_call: NA; j_call: TRBJ1-2; clone_size: NA; v_call: TRBV2